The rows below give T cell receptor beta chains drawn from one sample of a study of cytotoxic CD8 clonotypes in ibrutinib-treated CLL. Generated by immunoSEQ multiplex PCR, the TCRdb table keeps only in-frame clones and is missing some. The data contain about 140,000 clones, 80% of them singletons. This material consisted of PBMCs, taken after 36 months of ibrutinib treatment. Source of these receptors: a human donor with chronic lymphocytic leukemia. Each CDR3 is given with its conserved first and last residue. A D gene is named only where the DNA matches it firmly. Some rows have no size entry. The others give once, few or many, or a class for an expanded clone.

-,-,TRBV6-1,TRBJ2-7,CASSEAAGTTYEQYF,TGTGCCAGCAGTGAAGCGGCCGGGACGACCTACGAGCAGTACTTC
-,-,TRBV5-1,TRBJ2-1,CASSFGPSALSNEQFF,TGCGCCAGCAGCTTCGGCCCATCGGCCCTTAGCAATGAGCAGTTCTTC
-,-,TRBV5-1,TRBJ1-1,CASSLIARDTEAFF,TGCGCCAGCAGCTTGATTGCAAGGGATACTGAAGCTTTCTTT
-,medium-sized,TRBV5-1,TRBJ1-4,CASSLAGATNEKLFF,TGCGCCAGCAGCTTGGCAGGCGCAACTAATGAAAAACTGTTTTTT
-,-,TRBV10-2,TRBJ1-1,CAISPTGWNTEAFF,TGCGCCATTTCCCCGACGGGATGGAACACTGAAGCTTTCTTT
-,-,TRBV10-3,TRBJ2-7,CAISGTVQEQYF,TGTGCCATCAGTGGGACGGTTCAAGAGCAGTACTTC
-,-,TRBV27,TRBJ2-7,CASSLSRYYEQYF,TGTGCCAGCAGTTTATCCCGTTACTACGAGCAGTACTTC
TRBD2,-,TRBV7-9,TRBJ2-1,CASSPWTSGSKVNEQFF,TGTGCCAGCAGCCCCTGGACTAGCGGGAGCAAGGTCAATGAGCAGTTCTTC
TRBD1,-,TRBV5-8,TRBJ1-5,CASSWGTGPQHF,TGTGCCAGCAGCTGGGGGACAGGGCCCCAGCATTTT
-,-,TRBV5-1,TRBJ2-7,CASSLWQGSEQYF,TGCGCCAGCAGCTTGTGGCAGGGCTCCGAGCAGTACTTC
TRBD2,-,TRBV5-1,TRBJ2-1,CASSSAGVGEQFF,TGCGCCAGCAGCTCCGCGGGGGTTGGTGAGCAGTTCTTC
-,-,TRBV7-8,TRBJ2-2,CASSLGLNTGELFF,TGTGCCAGCAGCTTAGGTCTGAACACCGGGGAGCTGTTTTTT
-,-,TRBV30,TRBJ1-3,CAWSLGDSGNTIYF,TGTGCCTGGAGTCTAGGGGACTCTGGAAACACCATATATTTT
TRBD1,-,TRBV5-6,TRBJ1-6,CASSLMDRDNSPLHF,TGTGCCAGCAGCTTAATGGACAGGGATAATTCACCCCTCCACTTT
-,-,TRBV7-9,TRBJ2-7,CASSLGLSHYEQYF,TGTGCCAGCAGCTTAGGACTCAGCCACTACGAGCAGTACTTC
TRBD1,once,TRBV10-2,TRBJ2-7,CASSEWGDRGNEQYF,TGCGCCAGCAGTGAGTGGGGTGACAGGGGGAACGAGCAGTACTTC
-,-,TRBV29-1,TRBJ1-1,CSVESGKAFF,TGCAGCGTTGAAAGTGGGAAAGCTTTCTTT
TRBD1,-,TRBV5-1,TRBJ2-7,CASSGTGGDSYEQYF,TGCGCCAGCAGCGGAACAGGGGGCGATTCGTACGAGCAGTACTTC
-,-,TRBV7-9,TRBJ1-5,CASTRGGNQPQHF,TGTGCCAGCACACGGGGAGGCAATCAGCCCCAGCATTTT
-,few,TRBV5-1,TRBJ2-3,CASSHPSGDTQYF,TGCGCCAGCAGCCACCCTTCGGGGGATACGCAGTATTTT
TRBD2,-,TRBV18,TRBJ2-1,CANPRTSGSPYNEQFF,TGTGCCAACCCCAGGACTAGCGGGAGCCCCTACAATGAGCAGTTCTTC
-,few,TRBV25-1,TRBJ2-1,CASSDGNTNEQFF,TGTGCCAGCAGTGACGGGAATACCAATGAGCAGTTCTTC
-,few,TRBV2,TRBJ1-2,CASRQQGSYGYTF,TGTGCCAGCAGACAACAGGGCTCCTATGGCTACACCTTC
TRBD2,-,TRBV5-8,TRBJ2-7,CASSGGLAGSSYEQYF,TGTGCCAGCAGCGGGGGACTAGCGGGGAGCTCCTACGAGCAGTACTTC
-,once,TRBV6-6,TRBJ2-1,CASADPQTNNEQFF,TGTGCCAGCGCAGATCCCCAGACGAACAATGAGCAGTTCTTC
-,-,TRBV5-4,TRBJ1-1,CASSPTGTEAFF,TGTGCCAGCAGTCCTACGGGCACTGAAGCTTTCTTT
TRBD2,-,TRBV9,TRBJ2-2,CASSVRTSGATGELFF,TGTGCCAGCAGCGTGAGGACTAGCGGGGCTACCGGGGAGCTGTTTTTT
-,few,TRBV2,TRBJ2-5,CASSDPLGETQYF,TGTGCCAGCAGTGACCCCCTCGGTGAGACCCAGTACTTC
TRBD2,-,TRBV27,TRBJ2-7,CASSLSGLASYEQYF,TGTGCCAGCAGTTTATCGGGACTAGCGTCCTACGAGCAGTACTTC
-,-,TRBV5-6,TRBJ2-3,CASSLQWDTQYF,TGTGCCAGCAGCCTACAGTGGGATACGCAGTATTTT
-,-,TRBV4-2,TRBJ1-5,CASSHDRSNQPQHF,TGTGCCAGCAGCCACGACAGGTCCAATCAGCCCCAGCATTTT